This is a list of T cell receptor beta chains from one sample in a study of cytomegalovirus exposure and HLA in healthy donors. Here immunoSEQ multiplex PCR was the method, and the copy in TCRdb shows in-frame clones only, minus some. The repertoire includes under 80,000 clones, 70% to 75% of them detected once, and roughly 5% sits in the top ten. The sequenced sample was PBMCs. Receptors were obtained from a young woman in good health and CMV-seronegative. CDR3s include the opening cysteine and the closing phenylalanine or tryptophan. The order of the fields is clone size, V gene, D gene, J gene, CDR3 DNA, CDR3 protein. A D gene is named only where the DNA matches it firmly. Clone size appears in some rows only: once, few, many, or a class for an expanded clone.

size: NA
V: TRBV28
D: TRBD1
J: TRBJ1-5
DNA: TGTGCCAGCAGTTTTATGGGACAGGGATATCAGCCCCAGCATTTT
CDR3: CASSFMGQGYQPQHF

size: NA
V: TRBV18
D: NA
J: TRBJ1-1
DNA: TGTGCCAGCTCACCTTCCTATGAAGTAATGAACACTGAAGCTTTCTTT
CDR3: CASSPSYEVMNTEAFF

size: few
V: TRBV28
D: NA
J: TRBJ1-1
DNA: TGTGCCAGCCCCCCCCGGAGCGTTCGGGGGAACACTGAAGCTTTCTTT
CDR3: CASPPRSVRGNTEAFF

size: NA
V: TRBV14
D: NA
J: TRBJ1-6
DNA: TGTGCCAGCAGCCAAGATTGGGCAGGGCGCCCAGAATGGAATTCACCCCTCCACTTT
CDR3: CASSQDWAGRPEWNSPLHF

size: NA
V: TRBV11-3
D: NA
J: TRBJ1-3
DNA: TGTGCCAGCAGCCCCGACAGGACTGGAAACACCATATATTTT
CDR3: CASSPDRTGNTIYF

size: NA
V: TRBV25-1
D: NA
J: TRBJ2-7
DNA: TGTGCCAGCAGCCGCGACCCCGGGATCACTTCCTACGAGCAGTACTTC
CDR3: CASSRDPGITSYEQYF

size: NA
V: TRBV19
D: TRBD2
J: TRBJ2-4
DNA: TGTGCCAGTAGTATATCTGGGGGGGGGTTGGGTCAGTACTTC
CDR3: CASSISGGGLGQYF

size: NA
V: TRBV19
D: TRBD1
J: TRBJ1-2
DNA: TGTGCCAGTTTTAAAGAGGGGGCGGCCTACGGCTACACCTTC
CDR3: CASFKEGAAYGYTF

size: NA
V: TRBV28
D: NA
J: TRBJ2-7
DNA: TGTGCCAGCAGCCCGGGGGGGACAGTTGGGAAAAGGACTCCACTCTACTTC
CDR3: CASSPGGTVGKRTPLYF

size: NA
V: TRBV5-4
D: TRBD2
J: TRBJ2-3
DNA: TGTGCCAGCAGCCCTGGACTAGCGGGGAATCCTAGCACAGATACGCAGTATTTT
CDR3: CASSPGLAGNPSTDTQYF

size: NA
V: TRBV29-1
D: TRBD1
J: TRBJ1-2
DNA: TGCAGCGCCGGGACAGACTATGGCTACACCTTC
CDR3: CSAGTDYGYTF

size: NA
V: TRBV9
D: NA
J: TRBJ2-1
DNA: TGTGCCAGCTCCAAAGGAGGGGGACAGAGTCAGGGGGAGCAGTTCTTC
CDR3: CASSKGGGQSQGEQFF

size: NA
V: TRBV5-8
D: TRBD1
J: TRBJ1-4
DNA: TGTGCCAGCAGCTCCGACAGGGCTAATGAAAAACTGTTTTTT
CDR3: CASSSDRANEKLFF

size: NA
V: TRBV10-3
D: NA
J: TRBJ1-1
DNA: TGTGCCATCAGTGAGGGACAGTTCGGGGCGGACACTGAAGCTTTCTTT
CDR3: CAISEGQFGADTEAFF

size: once
V: TRBV29-1
D: NA
J: TRBJ2-1
DNA: TGCAGCGTCACGACACTACAGGGTTTTGAGGAGCAGTTCTTC
CDR3: CSVTTLQGFEEQFF

size: NA
V: TRBV7-2
D: NA
J: TRBJ1-2
DNA: TGTGCCAGCTCCTACTACAGGGCTGGCTACACCTTC
CDR3: CASSYYRAGYTF

size: once
V: TRBV19
D: NA
J: TRBJ1-2
DNA: TGTGCCAGTAGTATTACAGACAGCACCTTCTATGGCTACACCTTC
CDR3: CASSITDSTFYGYTF

size: medium-sized
V: TRBV29-1
D: NA
J: TRBJ2-4
DNA: TGCAGCGTTGAACTACAGAATACCAAAAACATTCAGTACTTC
CDR3: CSVELQNTKNIQYF

size: NA
V: TRBV6-1
D: NA
J: TRBJ2-5
DNA: TGTGCCAGCAGGGGGCTCCTCGGAGGGGCAGAGACCCAGTACTTC
CDR3: CASRGLLGGAETQYF

size: NA
V: TRBV27
D: TRBD2
J: TRBJ2-1
DNA: TGTGCCAGCAGATTTACTAGCGGGGGAAGGATGTTCTTC
CDR3: CASRFTSGGRMFF

size: NA
V: TRBV13
D: NA
J: TRBJ1-4
DNA: TGTGCCAGCAGCTTAGGCAGGCATAATGAAAAACTGTTTTTT
CDR3: CASSLGRHNEKLFF